A single sample gave rise to the 24 T cell receptor beta chains below, sequenced in a study of Graves' ophthalmopathy and Graves' hyperthyroidism. Amplified material comprised TCR beta CDR3 regions derived from RNA transcripts. HTBI primers were used in a first-round RT-PCR, which preceded a second-round multiplex PCR. Each CDR3 protein is one row after TCRdb ran MiXCR on the multiplex PCR reads. Here the sample spans approximately 150,000 distinct CDR3 sequences, 35% to 45% being singletons. The sequenced sample was peripheral blood. Source of these receptors: a man between 25 and 39 years old with Graves' ophthalmopathy.

There are many counts of this clonotype. This chain joins TRBV10-3 and TRBJ2-4, with D unresolved. This CDR3 spans 14 amino acids. CDR1 and CDR2 from the germline V gene are ENHRY and SYGVKD. Trimming left V 3 bases short and J 1 base short, with 7 bases between. CDR3 DNA: TGTGCCATCAGTGACGGGTTGGCCAAAAACATTCAGTACTTC. This translates into CAISDGLAKNIQYF.

This clonotype was recorded once. The V call is TRBV7-8, the J call TRBJ2-7; D is possibly TRBD2 (5 bases). The CDR3 has 15 amino acids. Germline V CDR1 and CDR2: SGHVS, FQNEAQ. The V end was cut by 1 base, the J end by 0 bases, with 10 bases between. The CDR3 spells CASSLEAESSYEQYF. DNA of the CDR3: TGTGCCAGCAGCTTAGAAGCGGAAAGCTCCTACGAGCAGTACTTC.

The DNA for the CDR3 is TGTGCCATCACTCGGACTGTCACAGATACGCAGTATTTT. Its protein is CAITRTVTDTQYF. This rearrangement joins TRBV10-3 to TRBJ2-3; maybe TRBD2 (5 bases). CDR1 and CDR2 (germline): ENHRY, SYGVKD. This CDR3 has 13 amino acids. The V gene lost 7 bases and the J gene lost 2 bases, with 10 bases spanning the gap.

The rearrangement joins TRBV28 to TRBJ2-4, with D possibly matching TRBD2 (5 bases). The ends were cut back, 6 bases at V and 15 bases at J, with 15 bases in the middle. The CDR3 totals 11 residues. The germline V gene encodes CDR1 MDHEN and CDR2 SYDVKM. This chain's CDR3 is CASRDYREVYF. CDR3 coding DNA: TGTGCCAGCAGAGATTACCGGGAAGTGTACTTC.

The sample holds many counts of this clonotype. This chain links TRBV30 with TRBJ1-5, with 7 bases aligning to TRBD1. CDR1 and CDR2 (germline): GTSNPN, SVGIG (reference sequence). CDR3 size: 16 residues. V was pared by 4 bases and J by 0 bases, with 9 bases of the junction left unmatched. CDR3: CAWTLSGTDSNQPQHF. CDR3 bases: TGTGCCTGGACATTATCCGGGACAGATAGCAATCAGCCCCAGCATTTT.

The chain employs TRBV6-1 and TRBJ1-5; D remains unclear. The CDR3 is 14 amino acids. Germline V gene lookup returns CDR1 MNHNS and CDR2 SASEGT. V was trimmed by 8 bases and J by 11 bases, leaving 22 bases between them. DNA for the CDR3: TGTGCCAGCCGGGGTGGGCAGTCCGGAGGTTCCCAGCATTTT. This sequence encodes CASRGGQSGGSQHF.

This clonotype was seen many times. The V call is TRBV5-1, the J call TRBJ1-2, with D uncertain. The CDR3 contains 12 residues. Germline V CDR1 and CDR2: SGHRS, YFSETQ. V lost 0 bases, J lost 12 bases, and 12 bases lay in between. The CDR3 is CASSLEAGPHTF. CDR3 DNA sequence: TGCGCCAGCAGCTTGGAGGCAGGCCCCCACACCTTC.

In this sample, this clonotype turned up many times. This chain uses TRBV9 with TRBJ2-3; possibly TRBD2 for D (6 bases). The germline V gene encodes CDR1 SGDLS and CDR2 YYNGEE. The CDR3 spans 14 residues. V dropped 7 bases and J dropped 2 bases, with 14 bases sitting between them. CDR3 bases: TGTGCCAGCGGGCAGGAGGGACTCACAGATACGCAGTATTTT. This codes for CASGQEGLTDTQYF.

This clonotype occurred many times. CDR3 in amino acids: CASSQIAPFSGSRHEQYF. In DNA, the CDR3 is TGTGCCAGCAGCCAGATTGCCCCCTTTAGCGGGAGTCGACACGAGCAGTACTTC. This chain links TRBV11-2 with TRBJ2-7; 9 bases map to TRBD2. The CDR3 has 18 amino acids. The germline CDR1 and CDR2 sequences are SGHAT and FQNNGV. The junction had 19 bases not matched to a gene; V was cut back by 5 bases and J by 5 bases. Filled out from reference TRBV11-2 and TRBJ2-7, the complete variable domain reads EAGVAQSPRYKIIEKRQSVAFWCNPISGHATLYWYQQILGQGPKLLIQFQNNGVVDDSQLPKDRFSAERLKGVDSTLKIQPAKLEDSAVYLCASSQIAPFSGSRHEQYFGPGTRLTVT.

This clonotype was picked up many times. This rearrangement joins TRBV27 to TRBJ1-3, with TRBD1 as a possible D gene (5 bases). Germline V CDR1 and CDR2: MNHEY, SMNVEV (reference sequence). CDR3 length: 17 residues. Trimming removed 3 bases from V and 1 base from J, with 16 bases in between. The CDR3 loop is CASSLGWGRSSGNTIYF. The DNA for the CDR3 is TGTGCCAGCAGTTTGGGATGGGGCCGTTCTTCTGGAAACACCATATATTTT.

This clonotype has at least ten counts. The chain links TRBV7-2 to TRBJ1-1, with D uncertain. CDR3 length: 15 amino acids. Germline-derived CDR1 and CDR2 are SGHTA and FQGNSA. Trimming left V 5 bases short and J 1 base short, with 14 bases between. The CDR3 region has the DNA TGTGCCAGCAGCCTCCAGCCGGGTCCGAACACTGAAGCTTTCTTT. Its protein is CASSLQPGPNTEAFF.

This clonotype was seen more than once but under ten times. The chain links TRBV2 to TRBJ1-5, with 7 bases that match TRBD1. The CDR3 sequence is 13 residues long. The V and J ends lost 6 bases and 6 bases, in that order; junction bases with no gene match: 5. Per the germline V gene, CDR1 is SNHLY and CDR2 is FYNNEI. CDR3 amino acids: CASRVDRRQPQHF. CDR3 coding DNA: TGTGCCAGCAGAGTGGACAGGCGTCAGCCCCAGCATTTT.

Written as DNA, the CDR3 is TGTGCCAGCAGTTACCATCGTCAGCCCCAGCATTTT. Translating it yields CASSYHRQPQHF. The chain employs TRBV6-2 or TRBV6-3 and TRBJ1-5; no firm D call. This CDR3 has 12 residues. V was shortened by 2 bases and J by 6 bases, with 5 bases between the two germline ends. Germline assignment: CDR1 MNHEY and CDR2 SVGEGT.

At least ten counts were recorded for this clonotype. The chain has TRBV27 and TRBJ1-2; TRBD1 matches 8 bases. V trimming: 5 bases; J trimming: 4 bases; junction bases outside the gene matches: 9. This CDR3 is 15 amino acids long. The germline gives CDR1 MNHEY, CDR2 SMNVEV (reference sequence). The CDR3 nucleotides are TGTGCCAGCAGTGCCCGGGACAGGCCTATCTATGGCTACACCTTC. Its translation is CASSARDRPIYGYTF.

This clonotype has a count of ten or more. This rearrangement joins TRBV14 to TRBJ2-7; 7 bases are shared with TRBD2. The CDR3 is made up of 14 amino acids. Germline V gives CDR1 SGHDN, CDR2 FVKESK. After removal of 2 bases from V and 6 bases from J, the junction contained 7 bases not matched to a gene. Here the CDR3 reads CASSQWGGTPEQYF. The CDR3 region has the DNA TGTGCCAGCAGCCAATGGGGGGGGACGCCCGAGCAGTACTTC.

The chain employs TRBV28 and TRBJ1-5; no definite D call. The ends were cut back, 2 bases at V and 9 bases at J, with 14 bases in the middle. The CDR3 loop spans 14 amino acids. The germline gives CDR1 MDHEN, CDR2 SYDVKM. CDR3 sequence reads: CASSLRHPSRPQHF. The CDR3 coding sequence is TGTGCCAGCAGTTTACGGCATCCCAGCCGGCCCCAGCATTTT. The variable domain in full, completed from reference TRBV28 and TRBJ1-5, reads DVKVTQSSRYLVKRTGEKVFLECVQDMDHENMFWYRQDPGLGLRLIYFSYDVKMKEKGDIPEGYSVSREKKERFSLILESASTNQTSMYLCASSLRHPSRPQHFGDGTRLSIL.

This clonotype was found many times. The chain is built from TRBV19 and TRBJ2-7; D possibly corresponds to TRBD1 (5 bases). Trimming shortened V by 4 bases and J by 5 bases, and 15 bases separated the two germline ends. The CDR3 is made up of 14 amino acids. Germline V gene lookup returns CDR1 LNHDA and CDR2 SQIVND (reference sequence). Here the CDR3 reads CASSNPWSGNEQYF. The CDR3 nucleotides read TGTGCCAGTAGTAACCCATGGTCAGGGAACGAGCAGTACTTC.

The chain has TRBV6-1 and TRBJ1-6; possible D gene TRBD1, 6 bases. Deletions cut 5 bases from V and 3 bases from J, with 17 bases between. Germline values: CDR1 MNHNS, CDR2 SASEGT. CDR3 length equals 17 residues. The CDR3 protein is CASSRGKTGIYNSPLHF. The DNA of the CDR3 is TGTGCCAGCAGTAGGGGAAAGACAGGAATCTATAATTCACCCCTCCACTTT.

The V gene is TRBV24-1, the J gene TRBJ2-2; D may be TRBD1 (6 bases). V lost 6 bases and J 3 bases, leaving 13 bases between the germline ends. This CDR3 contains 15 residues. Germline CDR1 is KGHDR and CDR2 is SFDVKD. The CDR3 coding sequence is TGTGCCACCAGTACTGGACAGAGGGACACCGGGGAGCTGTTTTTT. Its protein product is CATSTGQRDTGELFF.

The V and J genes are TRBV12-3 or TRBV12-4 and TRBJ1-1; TRBD1 agrees at 7 bases. J lost 0 bases, V lost 3 bases, and 7 bases had no gene match. This CDR3 comprises 16 residues. CDR3 in amino acids: CASSLGTVIMNTEAFF. The CDR3 coding sequence is TGTGCCAGCAGTTTGGGGACAGTCATCATGAACACTGAAGCTTTCTTT.

This clonotype has ten or more counts. V and J are TRBV19 and TRBJ1-5; no firm D call. Per germline, CDR1 LNHDA and CDR2 SQIVND (reference sequence). V lost 3 bases, J lost 4 bases, and 10 bases lay in between. CDR3 length: 14 amino acids. Here the CDR3 reads CASSIRDFNQPQHF. CDR3 coding DNA: TGTGCCAGTAGTATCCGCGATTTTAATCAGCCCCAGCATTTT.

The rearrangement joins TRBV12-3 or TRBV12-4 to TRBJ1-6; tentative D call: TRBD1 (5 bases). This CDR3 region has 15 residues. V was pared by 6 bases and J by 9 bases, with 18 bases between. In DNA, the CDR3 is TGTGCCAGCAGCCCAGGGTTTGGGAACAGTTCACCCCTCCACTTT. Translating gives CASSPGFGNSSPLHF.

V is TRBV6-2 or TRBV6-3 and J is TRBJ2-5; D remains unclear. Germline CDR1 reads MNHEY; CDR2 reads SVGEGT. This CDR3 is built from 14 residues. V was cut by 6 bases and J by 1 base, with 12 bases left in between. The CDR3 spells CASRPRLFQETQYF. DNA for the CDR3: TGTGCCAGCAGGCCCAGGCTTTTCCAAGAGACCCAGTACTTC.

This clonotype was counted ten times or more. The chain uses TRBV6-2 or TRBV6-3 and TRBJ1-1; 7 bases map to TRBD1. The CDR3 sequence is 15 residues long. The germline gives CDR1 MNHEY, CDR2 SVGEGT. Unmatched junction bases numbered 9, after V lost 1 base and J lost 7 bases. The DNA for the CDR3 is TGTGCCAGCAGTTACTGGCGCAGGGGGTCTGTTGAAGCTTTCTTT. Its translation is CASSYWRRGSVEAFF.